This T cell receptor (beta chain) stems from a study of blood T cell repertoires in COVID-19. Study overall: Samples came from the United States, Italy and Spain, spanning acute and convalescent COVID-19.

Self-reported history from a screening survey and questionnaire set each donor's cohort. Exposed volunteers were people who met a COVID-19 case within 2 weeks before study entry. Under the authors' procedure: Estimation of nucleated cell counts relied on the amplification of reference gene primers. Repertoires were generated with immunoSEQ multiplex PCR, while TCRdb's copy carries only in-frame clones and drops some. V, J and clone size are those of that table, while D and trimming were read from the DNA. This repertoire shows around 320,000 clones, 85% to 90% found once; its top ten account for less than 3.5%. The CDR3 extends over 17 amino acids. V was clipped by 6 bases and J by 10 bases, with 30 bases between them. Germline V CDR1 and CDR2: SEHNR, FQNEAQ (reference sequence).

This TCR was recovered from a woman aged 50 to 60 who had been exposed to COVID-19. Material: PBMCs or T cells enriched from blood (not recorded which). The gene calls are TRBV7-9 and TRBJ1-2; no firm D call. CDR3 residues: CASSSRSRSASKSDYTF. The DNA of the CDR3 is TGTGCCAGCAGTTCTCGATCTCGCAGCGCAAGTAAAAGTGACTACACCTTC.